This passage covers 28 T cell receptor beta chains from one sample sequenced in a study of cytomegalovirus exposure and HLA in healthy donors. Vbeta (60) and Jbeta (13) primers were used in the PCR. TCRdb's table, derived via immunoSEQ multiplex PCR, lists solely in-frame clones and lacks some. The profile shows about 110,000 clones, 65% to 80% of them singletons. The sample taken for sequencing was PBMCs. The source of these receptors is a female donor in good health and CMV-seropositive.

This rearrangement joins TRBV30 to TRBJ1-1; TRBD1 is a possible D gene (5 bases). The CDR3 runs 15 residues. Per the germline V gene, CDR1 is GTSNPN and CDR2 is SVGIG (reference sequence). CDR3 nucleotide sequence: TGTGTCCTGGAACCCCTTGGGGGGTCCACCACTGAAGCTTTCTTT. This gives the protein CVLEPLGGSTTEAFF.

The chain has TRBV7-2 and TRBJ1-5; 11 bases map to TRBD1. With 5 bases clipped from V and 5 bases from J, the junction kept 11 bases outside the gene matches. The germline gives CDR1 SGHTA, CDR2 FQGNSA. CDR3 length equals 17 residues. CDR3 in amino acids: CASSPGTGGSRYQPQHF. The CDR3 bases are TGTGCCAGCAGCCCCGGGACAGGGGGTTCGAGGTATCAGCCCCAGCATTTT. Combining the CDR3 with reference TRBV7-2 and TRBJ1-5 gives the whole variable domain GAGVSQSPSNKVTEKGKDVELRCDPISGHTALYWYRQSLGQGLEFLIYFQGNSAPDKSGLPSDRFSAERTGGSVSTLTIQRTQQEDSAVYLCASSPGTGGSRYQPQHFGDGTRLSIL.

This clone was seen a single time. The chain carries TRBV13 and TRBJ1-4, with TRBD1 identical over 12 bases. Germline V gene sequence: CDR1 PRHDT, CDR2 FYEKMQ (reference sequence). The CDR3 totals 17 residues. V shed 5 bases, J shed 7 bases, and the junction held 11 bases outside the gene matches. The chain's CDR3 is CASSPRGTGGVGEKLFF. CDR3 DNA sequence: TGTGCCAGCAGCCCCCGGGGGACAGGGGGCGTAGGTGAAAAACTGTTTTTT.

The CDR3: CATSSVSSGYTF. The CDR3 DNA is TGTGCCACCTCCTCGGTCTCCTCGGGCTACACCTTC. The chain couples TRBV15 to TRBJ1-2, with unresolved D. Looked up from germline, CDR1 is LNHNV and CDR2 is YYDKDF (reference sequence). CDR3 length: 12 amino acids. V was cut by 8 bases and J by 8 bases, with 15 bases left in between.

The chain combines TRBV7-2 with TRBJ2-2, with 7 bases matching TRBD1. Germline CDR1 and CDR2: SGHTA and FQGNSA. Germline trimming cut 5 bases from V and 8 bases from J; bases unmatched to any gene: 8. CDR3 length: 14 amino acids. The CDR3 region is CASSTRTGLGELFF. For the CDR3, the DNA is TGTGCCAGCAGCACCCGGACAGGTCTAGGGGAGCTGTTTTTT. The entire variable domain, with the rest obtained from reference TRBV7-2 and TRBJ2-2, is as follows: GAGVSQSPSNKVTEKGKDVELRCDPISGHTALYWYRQSLGQGLEFLIYFQGNSAPDKSGLPSDRFSAERTGGSVSTLTIQRTQQEDSAVYLCASSTRTGLGELFFGEGSRLTVL.

J is TRBJ2-2 and V is TRBV30, with D perhaps matching TRBD2 (5 bases). Per the germline V gene, CDR1 is GTSNPN and CDR2 is SVGIG (reference sequence). The CDR3 is made up of 14 amino acids. V was trimmed by 5 bases and J by 5 bases, leaving 15 bases between them. DNA for the CDR3: TGTGCCTGGTCGGCTAGCCTGGGGACCGGGGAGCTGTTTTTT. It translates to CAWSASLGTGELFF.

This clone was observed a handful of times. The chain uses TRBV29-1 and TRBJ1-2; 10 bases map to TRBD1. The germline V gene encodes CDR1 SQVTM and CDR2 ANQGSEA. The CDR3 spans 15 residues. Germline trimming cut 6 bases from V and 1 base from J; bases unmatched to any gene: 8. CDR3 coding DNA: TGCAGCGTGGACCCAGGACAGGGGGGTAACTATGGCTACACCTTC. It specifies CSVDPGQGGNYGYTF.

V usage is TRBV5-8 and J usage is TRBJ2-7; the D gene is possibly TRBD2 (5 bases). Germline-derived CDR1 and CDR2 are SGHTS and YDEGEE. The length of the CDR3 is 16 residues. Between the trimmed V and J ends, which lost 7 bases and 0 bases, there was a span of 20 bases. The CDR3 region has the DNA TGTGCCAGCCCCGGATGGAGGCGGACGAGCTCCTACGAGCAGTACTTC. It is translated as CASPGWRRTSSYEQYF.

The rearrangement links TRBV4-1 to TRBJ2-7; 8 bases agree with TRBD1. V lost 4 bases and J lost 4; bases outside the gene matches: 9. The CDR3 has 15 amino acids. CDR1 MGHRA and CDR2 YSYEKL come from the germline V gene. Here the CDR3 reads CASSPAGTGWYEQYF. In nucleotides, the CDR3 is TGCGCCAGCAGCCCCGCCGGGACAGGTTGGTACGAGCAGTACTTC.

The sample holds one count of this clone. CDR3: CASSPDRNEKLFF. CDR3 nucleotide sequence: TGTGCCAGCTCCCCAGACAGGAATGAAAAACTGTTTTTT. V usage is TRBV18 and J usage is TRBJ1-4; D is possibly TRBD1 (6 bases). CDR3 size: 13 residues. V shed 6 bases and J shed 5 bases, with 10 bases lying between them. The germline V gene encodes CDR1 KGHSH and CDR2 LQKENI. Full variable domain (outside the CDR3, taken from reference TRBV18 and TRBJ1-4): NAGVMQNPRHLVRRRGQEARLRCSPMKGHSHVYWYRQLPEEGLKFMVYLQKENIIDESGMPKERFSAEFPKEGPSILRIQQVVRGDSAAYFCASSPDRNEKLFFGSGTQLSVL.

This chain joins TRBV5-1 and TRBJ2-3; D is unresolved. V lost 5 bases and J 1 base, leaving 14 bases between the germline ends. From germline, CDR1 is SGHRS and CDR2 YFSETQ. This CDR3 has 15 amino acids. CDR3 DNA: TGCGCCAGCAGTCTCGAGCGTACGCGCACAGATACGCAGTATTTT. Its protein is CASSLERTRTDTQYF.

The V and J genes are TRBV7-3 and TRBJ2-2; 11 bases are a match to TRBD1. After removal of 0 bases from V and 7 bases from J, the junction contained 7 bases not matched to a gene. The CDR3 has 17 amino acids. From germline, CDR1 is SGHTA and CDR2 FQGTGA. The CDR3 bases are TGTGCCAGCAGCTTAACCGGACAGGGGGCGCGGGTCGGGGAGCTGTTTTTT. Translating gives CASSLTGQGARVGELFF. Full variable domain (outside the CDR3, taken from reference TRBV7-3 and TRBJ2-2): GAGVSQTPSNKVTEKGKYVELRCDPISGHTALYWYRQSLGQGPEFLIYFQGTGAADDSGLPNDRFFAVRPEGSVSTLKIQRTERGDSAVYLCASSLTGQGARVGELFFGEGSRLTVL.

This clone has a single count. The CDR3 here is CASSTTASNQPQHF. In nucleotides, the CDR3 is TGTGCCAGTAGTACGACAGCCAGCAATCAGCCCCAGCATTTT. The chain is built from TRBV19 and TRBJ1-5, with D perhaps matching TRBD1 (5 bases). Germline lookup yields CDR1 LNHDA and CDR2 SQIVND (reference sequence). The CDR3 has 14 residues. Between the trimmed V and J ends, which lost 4 bases and 1 base, there was a span of 8 bases.

CDR3 sequence: CASSPRHFEKLFF. In nucleotides, the CDR3 is TGTGCCAGTAGCCCCCGACACTTTGAAAAACTGTTTTTT. This chain connects TRBV19 to TRBJ1-4; D gene ambiguous. Trimming took 6 bases from V and 7 from J, leaving 12 bases between them. Germline V gene data show CDR1 as LNHDA and CDR2 as SQIVND (reference sequence). This CDR3 region has 13 residues.

This clone was found a few times. V is TRBV6-5 and J is TRBJ1-2, with 9 bases fitting TRBD1. The V gene's germline CDR1 is MNHEY and CDR2 SVGAGI. V shed 5 bases and J 4 bases; nucleotides not matched to a gene: 5. This CDR3 is built from 14 residues. The CDR3 region is CASSRTGATYGYTF. CDR3 sequence (DNA): TGTGCCAGCAGTCGGACAGGGGCGACCTATGGCTACACCTTC.

In its sample, this clone was seen a few times. The rearrangement links TRBV19 to TRBJ1-3; D call uncertain. This CDR3 is 14 amino acids long. Trimming pared 5 bases from V and 4 bases from J, leaving 12 bases between. Germline CDR1 LNHDA, CDR2 SQIVND (reference sequence). CDR3 protein: CASSPGVSGNTIYF. The CDR3 nucleotides are TGTGCCAGTAGTCCCGGGGTATCCGGAAACACCATATATTTT. The variable domain in full, with the rest retrieved from reference TRBV19 and TRBJ1-3, is DGGITQSPKYLFRKEGQNVTLSCEQNLNHDAMYWYRQDPGQGLRLIYYSQIVNDFQKGDIAEGYSVSREKKESFPLTVTSAQKNPTAFYLCASSPGVSGNTIYFGEGSWLTVV.

V is TRBV7-9 and J is TRBJ1-4; D gene ambiguous. CDR3 length: 16 amino acids. Germline loops: CDR1 SEHNR, CDR2 FQNEAQ (reference sequence). Trimming stripped 5 bases from V and 0 bases from J, with 13 bases between. The CDR3 is CASSLANRPTNEKLFF. The CDR3 region has the DNA TGTGCCAGCAGCCTCGCTAATCGCCCAACTAATGAAAAACTGTTTTTT.

The chain is built from TRBV7-6 and TRBJ1-6; tentatively, D is TRBD1 (5 bases). The germline CDR1 and CDR2 sequences are SGHVS and FNYEAQ. Trimming shortened V by 4 bases and J by 9 bases, and 13 bases separated the two germline ends. This CDR3 has 14 amino acids. The CDR3 nucleotides are TGTGCCAGCAGCTCCGGGACTGCTGGTTCACCCCTCCACTTT. Translating it yields CASSSGTAGSPLHF.

V gene TRBV29-1 combines with J gene TRBJ1-1; TRBD1 might be the D (6 bases). V lost 1 base and J lost 2, with 17 bases in between. This CDR3 has 16 residues. Germline V gene sequence: CDR1 SQVTM, CDR2 ANQGSEA. The CDR3 is CSVEGLSGTSNTEAFF. In DNA, the CDR3 is TGCAGCGTTGAAGGATTATCGGGGACATCTAACACTGAAGCTTTCTTT.

V is TRBV7-9 and J is TRBJ1-4; TRBD1 matches 8 bases. This CDR3 has 15 amino acids. V was clipped by 5 bases and J by 5 bases; unmatched bases: 7. Per germline, CDR1 SEHNR and CDR2 FQNEAQ (reference sequence). The CDR3 sequence: CASSQGQAQNEKLFF. The CDR3 nucleotides read TGTGCCAGCAGCCAGGGACAGGCGCAAAATGAAAAACTGTTTTTT.

V usage is TRBV2 and J usage is TRBJ1-4, with 11 bases that match TRBD1. This CDR3 spans 19 amino acids. In germline, CDR1 is SNHLY, CDR2 FYNNEI. Unmatched junction bases numbered 9, after V lost 3 bases and J lost 0 bases. CDR3 residues: CASSDPGQGGAATNEKLFF. CDR3 nucleotide sequence: TGTGCCAGCAGTGATCCGGGACAGGGGGGGGCTGCAACTAATGAAAAACTGTTTTTT.

The chain uses TRBV11-3 and TRBJ2-2; no reliable D call. Deletions cut 6 bases from V and 7 bases from J, with 12 bases between. Germline V gene data show CDR1 as SGHNT and CDR2 as YENEEA. The CDR3 has 13 residues. CDR3 in DNA: TGTGCCAGCAGGCCCACGGCGGTCGGGGAGCTGTTTTTT. It is translated as CASRPTAVGELFF.

This clone occurred a few times. This chain joins TRBV19 and TRBJ1-2; TRBD1 matches 12 bases. CDR3 length equals 15 residues. Germline CDR1 is LNHDA and CDR2 is SQIVND (reference sequence). V was pared by 5 bases and J by 8 bases, with 9 bases of the junction left unmatched. CDR3 in amino acids: CASSLLGQGAWGYTF. CDR3 DNA sequence: TGTGCCAGTAGTTTATTGGGACAGGGGGCCTGGGGCTACACCTTC.

The chain couples TRBV27 to TRBJ2-5; maybe TRBD2 (7 bases). Trimming removed 11 bases from V and 5 bases from J, with 15 bases in between. The CDR3 sequence is 12 residues long. Germline V gene data show CDR1 as MNHEY and CDR2 as SMNVEV (reference sequence). The chain's CDR3 is CAGNPGGETQYF. In nucleotides, the CDR3 is TGTGCCGGCAACCCGGGGGGCGAGACCCAGTACTTC.

This chain links TRBV7-3 with TRBJ2-1; 7 nucleotides agree with TRBD1. Germline-derived CDR1 and CDR2 are SGHTA and FQGTGA. J gave up 7 bases and V 1 base, and 7 bases lay outside the gene matches. The CDR3 has 15 amino acids. As DNA, the CDR3 is TGTGCCAGCAGCTTAAGACGGACAGGCCTTAATGAGCAGTTCTTC. As protein: CASSLRRTGLNEQFF.

This clone was detected only a few times. The rearrangement links TRBV10-1 to TRBJ2-1; tentative D call: TRBD1 (6 bases). The CDR3 consists of 16 residues. The germline V gene has CDR1 WNHNN and CDR2 SYGVQD (reference sequence). Trimming cost V 1 base and J 2 bases, with 12 bases left between them. The CDR3 sequence is CASSELRDTTYNEQFF. DNA for the CDR3: TGCGCCAGCAGTGAGTTAAGGGACACAACCTACAATGAGCAGTTCTTC.

This chain uses TRBV5-1 with TRBJ2-7; 7 bases map to TRBD2. V lost 2 bases, J lost 6 bases, and 8 bases stayed unmatched. This CDR3 is built from 14 residues. CDR1 is SGHRS, CDR2 YFSETQ, per germline. CDR3 sequence reads: CASSFLAGAREQYF. CDR3 in DNA: TGCGCCAGCAGCTTTTTGGCGGGAGCCCGCGAGCAGTACTTC.

The CDR3 region has the DNA TGTGCCAGCGGGAGGACGGGGGGGCTCACCGGGGAGCTGTTTTTT. This translates into CASGRTGGLTGELFF. The V and J genes are TRBV9 and TRBJ2-2; TRBD2 matches 8 bases. The CDR3 extends over 15 amino acids. V dropped 7 bases and J dropped 4; count of bases not matched to a gene: 9. Germline V CDR1 and CDR2: SGDLS, YYNGEE.